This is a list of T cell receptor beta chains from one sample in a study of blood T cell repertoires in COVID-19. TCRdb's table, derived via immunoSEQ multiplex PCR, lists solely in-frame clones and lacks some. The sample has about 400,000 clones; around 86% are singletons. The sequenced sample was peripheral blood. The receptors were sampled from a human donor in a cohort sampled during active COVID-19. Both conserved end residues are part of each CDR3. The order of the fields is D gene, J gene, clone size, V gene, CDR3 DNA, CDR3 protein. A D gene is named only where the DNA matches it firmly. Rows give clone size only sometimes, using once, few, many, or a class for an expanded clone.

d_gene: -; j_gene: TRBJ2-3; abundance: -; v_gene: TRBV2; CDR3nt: TGTGCCAGCGGAGGGCAAGTGGCAGATACGCAGTATTTT; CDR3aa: CASGGQVADTQYF
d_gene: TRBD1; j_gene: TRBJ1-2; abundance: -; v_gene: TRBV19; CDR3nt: TGTGCCAGTAGTACTACAGGGGGTACGGGCTATGGCTACACCTTC; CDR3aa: CASSTTGGTGYGYTF
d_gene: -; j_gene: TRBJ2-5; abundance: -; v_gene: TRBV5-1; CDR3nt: TGCGCCAGCTCCGACAGAATCCAAGAGACCCAGTACTTC; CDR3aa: CASSDRIQETQYF
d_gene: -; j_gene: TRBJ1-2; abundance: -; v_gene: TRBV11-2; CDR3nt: TGTGCCAGCAGCCAAGAAGGGGTAGGCTACACCTTC; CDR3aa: CASSQEGVGYTF
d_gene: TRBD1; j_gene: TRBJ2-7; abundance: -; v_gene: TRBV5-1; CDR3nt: TGCGCCAGCAGCTTGGGGGACAGAGCCTACGAGCAGTACTTC; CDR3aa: CASSLGDRAYEQYF
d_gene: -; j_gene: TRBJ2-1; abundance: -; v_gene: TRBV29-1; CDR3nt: TGCAGCGTTGAATCTAGGAAGAGCTCCTACAATGAGCAGTTCTTC; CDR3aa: CSVESRKSSYNEQFF
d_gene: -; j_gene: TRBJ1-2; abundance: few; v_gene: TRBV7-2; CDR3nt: TGTGCCAGCAGCTTAGGGTCCGGGGGGCTGAACTATGGCTACACCTTC; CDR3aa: CASSLGSGGLNYGYTF
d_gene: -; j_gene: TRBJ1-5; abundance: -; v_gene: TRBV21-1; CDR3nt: TGTGCCAGCAGCAAAGTGTTCGTCAGGGCCCGACCCCTGATGAATCAGCCCCAGCATTTT; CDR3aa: CASSKVFVRARPLMNQPQHF
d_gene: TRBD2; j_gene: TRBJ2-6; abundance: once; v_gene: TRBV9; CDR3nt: TGTGCCAGCGGGAGGGTCTCTGGGGCCAACGTCCTGACTTTC; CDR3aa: CASGRVSGANVLTF
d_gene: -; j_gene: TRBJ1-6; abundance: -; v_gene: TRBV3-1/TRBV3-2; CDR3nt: TGTGCCAGCAGCCACGCGGGGAATTCACCCCTCCACTTT; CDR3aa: CASSHAGNSPLHF
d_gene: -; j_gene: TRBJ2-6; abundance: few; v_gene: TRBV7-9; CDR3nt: TGTGCCAGCAGGCCCAGGGACGGGTGGAGGGATGGGGCCAACGTCCTGACTTTC; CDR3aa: CASRPRDGWRDGANVLTF
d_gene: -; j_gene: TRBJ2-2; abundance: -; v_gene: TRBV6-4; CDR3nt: TGTGCCAGCAGTGACGACAGAGTCACCGGGGAGCTGTTTTTT; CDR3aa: CASSDDRVTGELFF
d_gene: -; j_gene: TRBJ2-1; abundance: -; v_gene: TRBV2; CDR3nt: TGTGCCAGCACCGGGTCATTAAATGAGCAGTTCTTC; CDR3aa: CASTGSLNEQFF
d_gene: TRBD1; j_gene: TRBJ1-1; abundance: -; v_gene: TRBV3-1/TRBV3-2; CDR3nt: TGTGCCAGCAGCCAATACCCTGACAGGGCTAAAGAGAACACTGAAGCTTTCTTT; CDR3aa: CASSQYPDRAKENTEAFF
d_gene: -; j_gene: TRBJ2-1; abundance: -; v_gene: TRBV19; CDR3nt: TGTGCCAGTAGTTTCTCCCCCCGGGGGGCTAACAATGAGCAGTTCTTC; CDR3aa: CASSFSPRGANNEQFF
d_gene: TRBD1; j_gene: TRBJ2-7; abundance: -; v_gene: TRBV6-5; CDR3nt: TGTGCCAGCAGGGGTCGTCTCAGGGGGACCTACGAGCAGTACTTC; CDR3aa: CASRGRLRGTYEQYF
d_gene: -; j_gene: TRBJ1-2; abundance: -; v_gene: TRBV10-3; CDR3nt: TGTGCCATCAGTGCACAGCTGACAAACTATGGCTACACCTTC; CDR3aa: CAISAQLTNYGYTF
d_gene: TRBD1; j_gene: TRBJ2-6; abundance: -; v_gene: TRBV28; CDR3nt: TGTGCCAGCTTAGAGGGGGCGCGATCTGGGGCCAACGTCCTGACTTTC; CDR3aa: CASLEGARSGANVLTF
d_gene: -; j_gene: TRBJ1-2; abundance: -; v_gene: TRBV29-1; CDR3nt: TGCAGCGTTGAGGGGCGGGATCGGGGCTATGGCTACACCTTC; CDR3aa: CSVEGRDRGYGYTF
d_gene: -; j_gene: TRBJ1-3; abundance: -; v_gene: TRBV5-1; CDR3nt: TGCGCCAGCAGCTTGGAAGGGGGGGCAAACTCTGGAAACACCATATATTTT; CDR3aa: CASSLEGGANSGNTIYF
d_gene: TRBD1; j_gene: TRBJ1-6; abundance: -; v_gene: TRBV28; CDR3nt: TGTGCCAGCAGTCCGACTACGAGGGGGCGGAATTCACCCCTCCACTTT; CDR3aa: CASSPTTRGRNSPLHF
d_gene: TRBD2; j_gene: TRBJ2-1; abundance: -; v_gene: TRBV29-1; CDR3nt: TGCAGCGGGGTGACTAGCGGGATTATCAATGAGCAGTTCTTC; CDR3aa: CSGVTSGIINEQFF
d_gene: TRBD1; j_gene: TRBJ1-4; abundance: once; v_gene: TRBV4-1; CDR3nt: TGCGCCAGCAGCCAAGATCCACAGGGGGCAAATGAAAAACTGTTTTTT; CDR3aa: CASSQDPQGANEKLFF
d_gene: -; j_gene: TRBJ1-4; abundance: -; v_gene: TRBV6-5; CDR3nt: TGTGCCAGCAGTTATGCACACACTAATGAAAAACTGTTTTTT; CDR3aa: CASSYAHTNEKLFF
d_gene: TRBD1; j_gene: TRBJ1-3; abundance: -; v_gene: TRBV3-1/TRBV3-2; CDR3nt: TGTGCCAGCAGCCAATGGACAGGGAGTGCCATATATTTT; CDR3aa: CASSQWTGSAIYF
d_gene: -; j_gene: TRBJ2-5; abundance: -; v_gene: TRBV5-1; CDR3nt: TGCGCCAGCAGCTTGGTGGCAGTCCAAGAGACCCAGTACTTC; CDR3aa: CASSLVAVQETQYF
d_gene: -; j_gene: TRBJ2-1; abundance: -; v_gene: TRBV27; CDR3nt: TGTGCCAGCCCCAGCTCCTACAATGAGCAGTTCTTC; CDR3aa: CASPSSYNEQFF
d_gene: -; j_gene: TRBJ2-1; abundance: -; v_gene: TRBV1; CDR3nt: TGCACCAGCAGCCAACCTAGCAATGAGCAGTTCTTC; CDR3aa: CTSSQPSNEQFF
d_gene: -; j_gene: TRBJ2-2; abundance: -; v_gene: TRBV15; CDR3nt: TGTGCCACCAGCCGCGGGACGTACCCCGGGGAGCTGTTTTTT; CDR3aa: CATSRGTYPGELFF
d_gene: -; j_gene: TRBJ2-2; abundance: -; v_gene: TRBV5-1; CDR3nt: TGCGCCAGCAGCTTTTCAAGGGCGGGGATGGGAAACACCGGGGAGCTGTTTTTT; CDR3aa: CASSFSRAGMGNTGELFF
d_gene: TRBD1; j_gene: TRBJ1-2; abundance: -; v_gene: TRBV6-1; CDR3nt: TGTGCCAGCACTGAAGACAGGGCACCCTACGGCTACACCTTC; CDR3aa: CASTEDRAPYGYTF
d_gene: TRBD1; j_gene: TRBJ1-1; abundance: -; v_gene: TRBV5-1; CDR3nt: TGCGCCAGCAGTCCAGACAGGGGTTTAGTGAACACTGAAGCTTTCTTT; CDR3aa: CASSPDRGLVNTEAFF
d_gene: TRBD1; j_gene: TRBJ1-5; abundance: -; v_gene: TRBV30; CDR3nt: TGTGCCTGGGCCCCCGGGACAGGTAGCTATAGCAATCAGCCCCAGCATTTT; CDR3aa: CAWAPGTGSYSNQPQHF
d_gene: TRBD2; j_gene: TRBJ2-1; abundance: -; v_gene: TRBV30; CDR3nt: TGTGCCTGGTTTAGCGGGAGAGGGGGAAATGAGCAGTTCTTC; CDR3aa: CAWFSGRGGNEQFF
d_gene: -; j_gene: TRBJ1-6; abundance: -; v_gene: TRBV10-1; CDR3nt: TGCGCCAGCAGTGATAAATTGCTGGCGGGCGGTAATTCACCCCTCCACTTT; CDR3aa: CASSDKLLAGGNSPLHF
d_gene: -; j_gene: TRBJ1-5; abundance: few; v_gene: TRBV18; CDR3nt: TGTGCCAGTTCACAATCCAGGGGCTTGGGGGATCAGCCCCAGCATTTT; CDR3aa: CASSQSRGLGDQPQHF
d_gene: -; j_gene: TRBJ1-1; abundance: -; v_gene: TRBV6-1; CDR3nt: TGTGCCAGCAGTGAAATAAGGGGAGGGGTGGCTTTCTTT; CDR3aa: CASSEIRGGVAFF
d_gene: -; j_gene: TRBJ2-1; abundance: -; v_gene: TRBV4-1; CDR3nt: TGCGCCAGCAGCCAACAGGCCTGGTACAATGAGCAGTTCTTC; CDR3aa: CASSQQAWYNEQFF
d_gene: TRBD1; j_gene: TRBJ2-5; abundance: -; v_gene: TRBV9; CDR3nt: TGTGCCAGCAGCGCAACAGGGGGCCAGGAGACCCAGTACTTC; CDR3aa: CASSATGGQETQYF
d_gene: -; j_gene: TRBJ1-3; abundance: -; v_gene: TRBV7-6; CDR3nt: TGTGCCAGCAGCTTAGCTGACAGCTACTCTGGAAACACCATATATTTT; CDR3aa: CASSLADSYSGNTIYF
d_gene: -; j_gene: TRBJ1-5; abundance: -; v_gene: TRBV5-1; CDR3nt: TGCGCCAGCAGCTCCGACGGGACTTTTTTT; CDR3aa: CASSSDGTFF
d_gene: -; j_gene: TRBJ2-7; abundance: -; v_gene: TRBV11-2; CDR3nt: TGTGCCAGCAGCTCTAGGGGGAATCACTACGAGCAGTACTTC; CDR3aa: CASSSRGNHYEQYF
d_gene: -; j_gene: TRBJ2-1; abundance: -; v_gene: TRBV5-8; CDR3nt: TGTGCCAGCAGCCCCCGACAGAATGAGCAGTTCTTC; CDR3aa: CASSPRQNEQFF
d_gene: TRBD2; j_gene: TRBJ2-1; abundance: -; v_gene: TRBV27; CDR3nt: TGTGCCAGCAGTTTATTGGGTAGCGGGGGGGCCCTTGAGCAGTTCTTC; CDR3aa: CASSLLGSGGALEQFF
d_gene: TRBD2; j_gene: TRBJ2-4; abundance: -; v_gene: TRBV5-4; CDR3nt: TGTGCCAGCAGCTTGGTCCCAGCGGGAGAAAACATTCAGTACTTC; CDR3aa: CASSLVPAGENIQYF
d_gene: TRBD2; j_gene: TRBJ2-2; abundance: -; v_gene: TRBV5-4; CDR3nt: TGTGCCAGCAGCACCTCCCGGGGAGGGACCGGGGAGCTGTTTTTT; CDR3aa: CASSTSRGGTGELFF
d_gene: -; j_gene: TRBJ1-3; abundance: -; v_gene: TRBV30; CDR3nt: TGTGCCTGGACGGGGGGGGGAAACACCATATATTTT; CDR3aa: CAWTGGGNTIYF
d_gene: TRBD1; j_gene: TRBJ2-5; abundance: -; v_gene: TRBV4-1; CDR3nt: TGCGCCAGCAGCCCATCCCACAGGGGGGAAGAGACCCAGTACTTC; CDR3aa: CASSPSHRGEETQYF
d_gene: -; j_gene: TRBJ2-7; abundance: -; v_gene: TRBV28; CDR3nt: TGTGCCAGCAGTTTATTGGGGCTCTACGAGCAGTACTTC; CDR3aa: CASSLLGLYEQYF
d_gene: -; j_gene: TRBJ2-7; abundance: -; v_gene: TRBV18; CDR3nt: TGTGCCAGCTCACCGACGGACACCACCTACGAGCAGTACTTC; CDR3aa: CASSPTDTTYEQYF
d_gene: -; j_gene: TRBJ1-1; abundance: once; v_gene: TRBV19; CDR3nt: TGTGCCAGTAGTCCACAGGGTCGGGTCACTGAAGCTTTCTTT; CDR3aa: CASSPQGRVTEAFF
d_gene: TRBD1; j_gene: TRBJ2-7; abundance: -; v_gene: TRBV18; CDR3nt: TGTGCCAGCTCCCAGGACAGGGGGCTCAACGAGCAGTACTTC; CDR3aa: CASSQDRGLNEQYF
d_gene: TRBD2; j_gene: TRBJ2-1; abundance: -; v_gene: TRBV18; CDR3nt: TGTGCCAGCTCACCGGCGGGAGGGAGCCGGAATGAGCAGTTCTTC; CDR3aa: CASSPAGGSRNEQFF
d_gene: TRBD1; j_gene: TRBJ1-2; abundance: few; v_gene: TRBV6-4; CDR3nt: TGTGCCAGCAGTGGGGACAGGGGATATGGCTACACCTTC; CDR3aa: CASSGDRGYGYTF